Following are 27 T cell receptor beta chains from one sample sequenced in a study of cytomegalovirus exposure and HLA in healthy donors. Generated by immunoSEQ multiplex PCR, the TCRdb table keeps only in-frame clones and is missing some. The sample lists 100,000 to 150,000 clones; roughly 90% were seen once. Sequenced sample: PBMCs. The receptors derive from a man aged 30-40 years in good health and CMV-seronegative.

This chain links TRBV14 with TRBJ2-2; 10 bases match TRBD2. Germline V gene lookup returns CDR1 SGHDN and CDR2 FVKESK. The CDR3 consists of 18 residues. The trim removed 0 bases at V and 2 bases at J, leaving 6 bases unmatched. CDR3 loop: CASSQDSGLAVNTGELFF. In DNA, the CDR3 is TGTGCCAGCAGCCAAGATAGCGGACTAGCGGTTAACACCGGGGAGCTGTTTTTT.

The chain carries TRBV4-1 and TRBJ2-7; D possibly corresponds to TRBD2 (5 bases). There are 15 residues in the CDR3. Germline V CDR1 and CDR2: MGHRA, YSYEKL. Trimming removed 1 base from V and 0 bases from J, with 10 bases in between. CDR3 sequence reads: CASSQVEEASYEQYF. The DNA for the CDR3 is TGCGCCAGCAGCCAAGTGGAGGAGGCCTCCTACGAGCAGTACTTC.

V gene TRBV6-6 combines with J gene TRBJ2-7; no reliable D call. Trimming stripped 5 bases from V and 0 bases from J, with 5 bases between. Germline values: CDR1 MNHNY, CDR2 SVGAGI (reference sequence). The CDR3 is 12 amino acids. The CDR3 DNA sequence: TGTGCCAGCAGTCCATCCTCCTACGAGCAGTACTTC. As protein: CASSPSSYEQYF.

The rearrangement joins TRBV27 to TRBJ2-7, with a weak D call TRBD2 (7 bases). This CDR3 is built from 14 residues. V shed 8 bases and J shed 1 base, with 15 bases lying between them. From germline, CDR1 is MNHEY and CDR2 SMNVEV (reference sequence). The CDR3 is CASWGGGNSYEQYF. CDR3 nucleotides: TGTGCCAGCTGGGGGGGCGGGAATTCCTACGAGCAGTACTTC.

The V gene is TRBV14, the J gene TRBJ2-7, with 9 bases lining up with TRBD2. After removal of 0 bases from V and 6 bases from J, the junction contained 18 bases not matched to a gene. There are 19 residues in the CDR3. CDR1 and CDR2 (germline): SGHDN, FVKESK. CDR3 region: CASSQDVWRREGPPREQYF. CDR3 in DNA: TGTGCCAGCAGCCAAGACGTTTGGAGGCGGGAGGGCCCCCCCCGCGAGCAGTACTTC.

Written as DNA, the CDR3 is TGTGCCAGCAGCGAGCAACAGGGATTGAACACTGAAGCTTTCTTT. It specifies CASSEQQGLNTEAFF. The chain joins TRBV7-8 to TRBJ1-1; TRBD1 is a possible D gene (6 bases). CDR1 is SGHVS and CDR2 is FQNEAQ in the germline V gene. The V and J ends lost 5 bases and 0 bases respectively, with 13 bases between them. The CDR3 has 15 residues. Full variable domain (rest looked up from reference TRBV7-8 and TRBJ1-1): GAGVSQSPRYKVAKRGQDVALRCDPISGHVSLFWYQQALGQGPEFLTYFQNEAQLDKSGLPSDRFFAERPEGSVSTLKIQRTQQEDSAVYLCASSEQQGLNTEAFFGQGTRLTVV.

The chain links TRBV2 to TRBJ2-7; 8 bases are shared with TRBD1. The V and J ends lost 7 bases and 3 bases, in that order; junction bases with no gene match: 11. Germline V gives CDR1 SNHLY, CDR2 FYNNEI. The CDR3 loop spans 15 amino acids. CDR3 nucleotide sequence: TGTGCCAGCAAACAATTGGACAGGGACGACTACGAGCAGTACTTC. Encoded protein: CASKQLDRDDYEQYF.

The J gene is TRBJ2-1, the V gene TRBV13, with 8 bases matching TRBD2. V shed 8 bases and J 7 bases; nucleotides not matched to a gene: 10. This CDR3 comprises 14 residues. The V gene's germline CDR1 is PRHDT and CDR2 FYEKMQ (reference sequence). CDR3 nucleotide sequence: TGTGCCAGCCGACCGGGACTAGGTCAGAATGAGCAGTTCTTC. Translated, it gives CASRPGLGQNEQFF.

J is TRBJ2-5 and V is TRBV5-6, with 9 bases matching TRBD1. CDR1 and CDR2 from the germline V gene are SGHDT and YYEEEE. CDR3 size: 14 residues. The junction had 7 bases not matched to a gene; V was cut back by 5 bases and J by 5 bases. CDR3 loop: CASSLFTGGETQYF. In DNA, the CDR3 is TGTGCCAGCAGTCTTTTCACAGGGGGCGAGACCCAGTACTTC.

The chain has TRBV18 and TRBJ2-7; D perhaps matches TRBD2 (7 bases). With 2 bases removed from V and 0 bases from J, the gap between germline ends came to 17 bases. CDR3 length: 17 amino acids. In germline, CDR1 is KGHSH, CDR2 LQKENI. DNA of the CDR3: TGTGCCAGCTCACCATTTGGGGGGGGCTCGGGCTCCTACGAGCAGTACTTC. Its protein product is CASSPFGGGSGSYEQYF.

The V and J genes are TRBV2 and TRBJ2-2; D is possibly TRBD1 (5 bases). CDR1 and CDR2 from the germline V gene are SNHLY and FYNNEI. The CDR3 is 12 amino acids. The germline V and J ends were trimmed by 4 bases and 7 bases, with 7 bases remaining between them. The CDR3 region is CASSGTFGELFF. The DNA of the CDR3 is TGTGCCAGCAGTGGGACATTCGGGGAGCTGTTTTTT.

Note on this clone: A junction end diverges from the germline sequence, so it may reflect a read error. The sample contains more than one DNA sequence encoding this CDR3. This chain links TRBV29-1 with TRBJ2-3; 11 bases agree with TRBD2. This CDR3 has 15 amino acids. Germline loops: CDR1 SQVTM, CDR2 ANQGSEA. Here the CDR3 reads CSVEDTSGSSDTQYF. CDR3 nucleotides: TGTAGCGTTGAAGATACTAGCGGGAGTTCGGATACGCAGTATTTT.

V gene TRBV5-6 combines with J gene TRBJ2-1; 7 bases map to TRBD1. V shed 3 bases, J shed 10 bases, and the junction held 10 bases outside the gene matches. Germline V gives CDR1 SGHDT, CDR2 YYEEEE. The CDR3 length is 14 residues. CDR3 coding DNA: TGTGCCAGCAGCTCACTGACAGGGTCTGGCGAGCAGTTCTTC. Translating it yields CASSSLTGSGEQFF.

In its sample, this clone was seen a few times. The chain combines TRBV9 with TRBJ2-7; D possibly corresponds to TRBD2 (5 bases). The CDR3 sequence is 15 residues long. Between the trimmed V and J ends, which lost 3 bases and 2 bases, there was a span of 15 bases. Germline CDR1 SGDLS, CDR2 YYNGEE. The CDR3 DNA is TGTGCCAGCAGCGGTGGGCCGGACTTCACCTACGAGCAGTACTTC. This sequence encodes CASSGGPDFTYEQYF.

The chain has TRBV5-4 and TRBJ2-7; a weak D match, TRBD2 (5 bases). Per the germline V gene, CDR1 is SGHNT and CDR2 is YYREEE (reference sequence). V was trimmed by 2 bases and J by 3 bases, leaving 9 bases between them. The CDR3 extends over 13 amino acids. CDR3 bases: TGTGCCAGCAGCTTAGCGGCGGGCTACGAGCAGTACTTC. This gives the protein CASSLAAGYEQYF.

This clone appeared a few times. The CDR3 nucleotides are TGTGCCACCAGCACCCGGCAGACGGGAACTGAAGCTTTCTTT. It specifies CATSTRQTGTEAFF. The V gene is TRBV15, the J gene TRBJ1-1; D gene ambiguous. V was shortened by 4 bases and J by 5 bases, with 14 bases between the two germline ends. Germline loops: CDR1 LNHNV, CDR2 YYDKDF (reference sequence). The CDR3 length is 14 residues. Full variable domain (remainder filled in from reference TRBV15 and TRBJ1-1): DAMVIQNPRYQVTQFGKPVTLSCSQTLNHNVMYWYQQKSSQAPKLLFHYYDKDFNNEADTPDNFQSRRPNTSFCFLDIRSPGLGDTAMYLCATSTRQTGTEAFFGQGTRLTVV.

The chain recombines TRBV5-1 with TRBJ2-3; 7 bases agree with TRBD2. CDR3 length: 14 residues. Trimming at V came to 6 bases and at J to 1 base, leaving 5 bases not matched to a gene. Germline CDR1 is SGHRS and CDR2 is YFSETQ. DNA of the CDR3: TGCGCCAGCACCCAGAGCGGGGGCACAGATACGCAGTATTTT. Its translation is CASTQSGGTDTQYF.

This sequence joins TRBV15 and TRBJ2-3, with TRBD1 as a possible D gene (5 bases). Trimming took off 0 bases at V and 2 bases at J, with 9 bases between the two ends. This CDR3 is built from 15 residues. Germline V CDR1 and CDR2: LNHNV, YYDKDF (reference sequence). DNA of the CDR3: TGTGCCACCAGCAGAGATCGACAGCACACAGATACGCAGTATTTT. The encoded protein is CATSRDRQHTDTQYF.

This clone came up once. The CDR3 DNA is TGTGCCAGCAGTGGCCGGGACAGGGTTGGACAGCCCCAGCATTTT. Encoded protein: CASSGRDRVGQPQHF. The chain uses TRBV6-1 and TRBJ1-5, with 9 positions matching TRBD1. The CDR3 has 15 amino acids. The ends lost 4 bases at V and 7 bases at J; junction bases unmatched: 8. Germline CDR1 MNHNS, CDR2 SASEGT.

This rearrangement joins TRBV4-1 to TRBJ2-3; possibly TRBD2 for D (5 bases). Germline V lookup: CDR1 MGHRA, CDR2 YSYEKL. This CDR3 is built from 16 residues. V was pared by 0 bases and J by 2 bases, with 12 bases between. The CDR3 DNA follows: TGCGCCAGCAGCCAAGAGTTTTCGGGGATCACAGATACGCAGTATTTT. Protein: CASSQEFSGITDTQYF.

This sequence joins TRBV6-4 and TRBJ2-2; TRBD2 matches 8 bases. Losses at the gene ends were 5 bases for V and 4 bases for J; bases not matched to a gene: 6. CDR3 length: 15 amino acids. CDR1 is MRHNA and CDR2 is SNTAGT in the germline V gene. The CDR3 is CASSSGSGSTGELFF. DNA for the CDR3: TGTGCCAGCAGTAGCGGGAGCGGGAGCACCGGGGAGCTGTTTTTT.

This sequence joins TRBV4-1 and TRBJ1-1; D is perhaps TRBD1 (6 bases). Germline V gives CDR1 MGHRA, CDR2 YSYEKL. There are 15 residues in the CDR3. The ends were cut back, 4 bases at V and 0 bases at J, with 12 bases in the middle. This CDR3 is CASSLRTDLNTEAFF. The CDR3 nucleotides are TGCGCCAGCAGCCTAAGGACAGACTTGAACACTGAAGCTTTCTTT.

The chain uses TRBV19 and TRBJ2-7, with TRBD2 matching over 12 bases. There are 15 residues in the CDR3. CDR1 and CDR2 (germline): LNHDA, SQIVND (reference sequence). V lost 6 bases, J lost 4 bases, and 7 bases stayed unmatched. The CDR3: CASSLAGGLGYEQYF. CDR3 DNA sequence: TGTGCCAGTAGCCTAGCGGGAGGGCTGGGTTACGAGCAGTACTTC.

The chain carries TRBV7-6 and TRBJ2-7; 9 bases agree with TRBD2. The CDR3 spans 14 residues. Germline V gene data show CDR1 as SGHVS and CDR2 as FNYEAQ. Trimming removed 1 base from V and 3 bases from J; junction bases left unmatched: 1. The CDR3 spells CASSLVSGSYEQYF. The CDR3 DNA sequence: TGTGCCAGCAGCTTAGTTAGCGGGAGCTACGAGCAGTACTTC.

The J gene is TRBJ2-1, the V gene TRBV19, with TRBD2 matching 8 bases. Germline trimming cut 3 bases from V and 4 bases from J; bases unmatched to any gene: 5. The germline CDR1 and CDR2 sequences are LNHDA and SQIVND (reference sequence). CDR3 length: 15 amino acids. CDR3 nucleotides: TGTGCCAGTAGTATCAGTAGCGGGGTATACAATGAGCAGTTCTTC. Its translation: CASSISSGVYNEQFF.

The chain employs TRBV6-5 and TRBJ2-2, with D hard to call. Germline CDR1 and CDR2: MNHEY and SVGAGI. CDR3 length: 14 residues. The V end was cut by 2 bases, the J end by 0 bases, with 4 bases between. The CDR3 loop is CASSYRANTGELFF. In DNA, the CDR3 is TGTGCCAGCAGTTACCGGGCGAACACCGGGGAGCTGTTTTTT.

This clone was detected only once. The CDR3 DNA sequence: TGTGCCAGCAGCGCCGATCCGGGACACAGCACAGATACGCAGTATTTT. It yields the protein CASSADPGHSTDTQYF. This chain uses TRBV5-6 with TRBJ2-3, with D perhaps matching TRBD1 (6 bases). The germline V and J ends were trimmed by 4 bases and 0 bases, with 15 bases remaining between them. The CDR3 is 16 residues long. Germline V gives CDR1 SGHDT, CDR2 YYEEEE.